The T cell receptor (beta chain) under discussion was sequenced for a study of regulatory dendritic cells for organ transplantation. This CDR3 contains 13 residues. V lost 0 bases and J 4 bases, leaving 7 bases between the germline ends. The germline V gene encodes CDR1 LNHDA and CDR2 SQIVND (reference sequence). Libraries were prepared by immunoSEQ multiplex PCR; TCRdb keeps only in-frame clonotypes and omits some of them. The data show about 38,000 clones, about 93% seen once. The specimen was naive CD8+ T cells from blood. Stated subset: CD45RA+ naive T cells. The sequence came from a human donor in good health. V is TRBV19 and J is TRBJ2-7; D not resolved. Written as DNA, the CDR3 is TGTGCCAGTAGTATAGAACCAGGTTACGAGCAGTACTTC. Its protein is CASSIEPGYEQYF.